The clone carrying this TCR beta chain was counted a few times. These data come from a study of cytomegalovirus exposure and HLA in healthy donors. Despite likely unrecorded immune exposures, the donors were nominally healthy at the time of sampling. The PCR had 60 Vbeta and 13 Jbeta primers. TCRdb keeps only in-frame clones here, not all; method: immunoSEQ multiplex PCR. Of more than 95,000 clones in the sample, about a sixth were seen once. Sequencing used PBMCs. The receptor was derived from a female donor in good health and CMV-seropositive.

The CDR3 here is CASSLGPQLTQGHLHF. The CDR3 region has the DNA TGTGCCAGCAGCTTAGGACCGCAACTGACGCAGGGACACCTCCACTTT. The V and J genes are TRBV7-2 and TRBJ1-6; tentative D call: TRBD1 (6 bases). This CDR3 contains 16 residues. CDR1 and CDR2 from the germline V gene are SGHTA and FQGNSA. Trimming shortened V by 1 base and J by 15 bases, and 22 bases separated the two germline ends.